This TCR beta chain was recorded in a study of blood T cell repertoires in COVID-19. Study summary: COVID-19 samples, acute and convalescent, were from the United States, Italy and Spain. Sources were T cells, B-cell-depleted T cells, or PBMCs; the material itself was cDNA or gDNA.

Per the original methods: Amplifying reference gene primers gave estimates of nucleated cell counts. TCRdb's table, derived via immunoSEQ multiplex PCR, lists solely in-frame clones and lacks some. V and J calls and clone size are copied from that table; D and trimming were computed from the DNA. The sample lists about 220,000 clones, around 84% occurring once. The V and J ends lost 5 bases and 5 bases respectively, with 12 bases between them. The germline V gene has CDR1 MNHEY and CDR2 SVGEGT. The CDR3 loop spans 14 amino acids. The receptor was isolated from a man aged 25 to 40 with active or convalescent COVID-19. The specimen was peripheral blood. The rearrangement uses TRBV6-2 or TRBV6-3 and TRBJ1-4; D not certain. The CDR3 region has the DNA TGTGCCAGCAGTACCAGACAACCGAATGAAAAACTGTTTTTT. It is translated as CASSTRQPNEKLFF.